The rows below give T cell receptor beta chains drawn from one sample of a study of cytomegalovirus exposure and HLA in healthy donors. The table came from immunoSEQ multiplex PCR; TCRdb's copy has only in-frame clones and leaves some out. The data hold 100,000 to 150,000 clones, with around four fifths observed a single time. Sequenced material: PBMCs. Source of these receptors: a man aged 18-30 years in good health and CMV-seropositive. CDR3s include the opening cysteine and the closing phenylalanine or tryptophan. D genes are given only for firm matches. Size is stated for part of the rows, as once, few or many counts, or as a class when the clone is expanded.

size | J | D | V | DNA | CDR3
NA | TRBJ2-3 | TRBD2 | TRBV27 | TGTGCCACCGCCGCTCGGCTAGCGGGGGATACGCAGTATTTT | CATAARLAGDTQYF
NA | TRBJ1-5 | TRBD1 | TRBV7-9 | TGTGCCAGCAGCTTAGGAGACAGGGAGCAGGGCCAGCCCCAGCATTTT | CASSLGDREQGQPQHF
NA | TRBJ2-7 | NA | TRBV9 | TGTGCCAGCAGCGTAGGTGGTAGCGTCAACGAGCAGTACTTC | CASSVGGSVNEQYF
NA | TRBJ2-7 | TRBD1 | TRBV29-1 | TGCAGCGTTCGGACAGGGGGATCCTACGAGCAGTACTTC | CSVRTGGSYEQYF
NA | TRBJ1-2 | NA | TRBV9 | TGTGCCAGCAGCGGGAGGGAGGGGTCAAATCCTAGGGAAAGTGGCTACACCTTC | CASSGREGSNPRESGYTF
NA | TRBJ2-1 | TRBD1 | TRBV11-2 | TGTGCCAGCAGCAGGACAGGCTGGCTAAATGAGCAGTTCTTC | CASSRTGWLNEQFF
NA | TRBJ1-1 | TRBD1 | TRBV6-5 | TGTGCCAGCAGTGCCGGGACAGAAAACACTGAAGCTTTCTTT | CASSAGTENTEAFF
NA | TRBJ2-3 | TRBD2 | TRBV7-6 | TGTGCCAGCAGCTTTAGCGGACTAGCGGGGGGGCCGGGCGCAGATACGCAGTATTTT | CASSFSGLAGGPGADTQYF
few | TRBJ1-1 | NA | TRBV6-6 | TGTGCCAGCAGTCTTCAGCAGCGTGAAGCTTTCTTT | CASSLQQREAFF
NA | TRBJ2-7 | TRBD2 | TRBV7-9 | TGTGCCAGCAGTTCGGGACTAGCCGTCTACGAGCAGTACTTC | CASSSGLAVYEQYF
NA | TRBJ2-7 | TRBD2 | TRBV2 | TGTGCCAGCAGCGCCGGGCGGGGGGGCCTCTACGAGCAGTACTTC | CASSAGRGGLYEQYF
NA | TRBJ2-3 | NA | TRBV30 | TGTGCCTGGAACAGGGTCGGAGATACGCAGTATTTT | CAWNRVGDTQYF
few | TRBJ1-1 | NA | TRBV5-1 | TGCGCCAGCAGCTTGTTTACCCCGGGTACTGAAGCTTTCTTT | CASSLFTPGTEAFF
many | TRBJ2-3 | TRBD1 | TRBV11-2 | TGTGCCAGCAGCTTAGGGACAGGGGGTAGCACAGATACGCAGTATTTT | CASSLGTGGSTDTQYF
NA | TRBJ1-5 | NA | TRBV7-9 | TGTGCCAGCAGCTCCTGGGACACAGGCAATCAGCCCCAGCATTTT | CASSSWDTGNQPQHF
NA | TRBJ1-5 | NA | TRBV19 | TGTGCCAGTAGTATAGGTTCGGACAGTGATCAGCCCCAGCATTTT | CASSIGSDSDQPQHF
NA | TRBJ1-2 | NA | TRBV30 | TGTGCCTGGCCCCCCGGACTGACCTATGGCTACACCTTC | CAWPPGLTYGYTF
NA | TRBJ2-7 | NA | TRBV6-6 | TGTGCCAGCAGTTACATCCGGGGGTTCGACGAGCAGTACTTC | CASSYIRGFDEQYF
NA | TRBJ2-7 | TRBD1 | TRBV27 | TGTGCCAGCGGGACAGGCAATCTCTACGAGCAGTACTTC | CASGTGNLYEQYF
few | TRBJ1-2 | NA | TRBV6-6 | TGTGCCAGCAGTCAGACAAAACAGGGAGATGGCTACACCTTC | CASSQTKQGDGYTF
NA | TRBJ1-6 | NA | TRBV28 | TGTGCCAGCAGTCTTTACGACACGAGCTCCTATAATTCACCCCTCCACTTT | CASSLYDTSSYNSPLHF
NA | TRBJ1-2 | NA | TRBV6-5 | TGTGCCAGCAGTGAATGGACAGATGGCTACACCTTC | CASSEWTDGYTF
NA | TRBJ2-7 | NA | TRBV7-8 | TGTGCCAGCAGTTACGGACAGTTGGTCAACGAGCAGTACTTC | CASSYGQLVNEQYF
NA | TRBJ1-1 | NA | TRBV9 | TGTGCCAGCAGCCCCTCATACAGGGTCGGAGGCACTGAAGCTTTCTTT | CASSPSYRVGGTEAFF
NA | TRBJ1-2 | TRBD1 | TRBV10-2 | TGCGCCAGCGGGCCCCCGCGGGACAGGGCTCCGGATGGCTACACCTTC | CASGPPRDRAPDGYTF
NA | TRBJ1-1 | NA | TRBV19 | TGTGCCAGTAGTCCCAGGGAAGGCCGTGAAGCTTTCTTT | CASSPREGREAFF
NA | TRBJ2-7 | TRBD2 | TRBV11-2 | TGTGCCAGCAGCTTTAGCGGGGGGGCCTACGAGCAGTACTTC | CASSFSGGAYEQYF
once | TRBJ1-1 | NA | TRBV10-1 | TGCGCCAGCAGTGCCGCGCGGGGACTTAACACTGAAGCTTTCTTT | CASSAARGLNTEAFF
NA | TRBJ2-1 | NA | TRBV5-1 | TGCGCCAGCAGCTCCCTAGCGATGTCCTACAATGAGCAGTTCTTC | CASSSLAMSYNEQFF
NA | TRBJ2-1 | TRBD1 | TRBV27 | TGTGCCAGCAGTTTTGGTCAGGGGGCCTACAATGAGCAGTTCTTC | CASSFGQGAYNEQFF
NA | TRBJ2-1 | TRBD1 | TRBV13 | TGTGCCAGCAGCTTAGGGGGACAGGGGGCAGTGAATGAGCAGTTCTTC | CASSLGGQGAVNEQFF
NA | TRBJ1-5 | NA | TRBV5-6 | TGTGCCAGCAGCCTGAGGGAGGTACCCAGTCAGCCCCAGCATTTT | CASSLREVPSQPQHF
NA | TRBJ1-2 | TRBD1 | TRBV9 | TGTGCCAGCAGCGTATCTCCCACAGGGGAAACGGACTATGGCTACAACTTC | CASSVSPTGETDYGYNF
NA | TRBJ2-7 | NA | TRBV7-2 | TGTGCCAGCAGCGTCAGGCAGTCAGCCTACGAGCAGTACTTC | CASSVRQSAYEQYF
once | TRBJ2-7 | TRBD2 | TRBV4-2 | TGTGCCAGCAGCCGGGCTCGGGCGGGGGACCCCTACGAGCAGTACTTC | CASSRARAGDPYEQYF
NA | TRBJ2-2 | NA | TRBV5-6 | TGTGCCAGCAGCTGGCAGGACACTAAGAACACCGGGGAGCTGTTTTTT | CASSWQDTKNTGELFF
NA | TRBJ2-1 | NA | TRBV30 | TGTGCCTGGAGCGGTTTGGATGAGCAGTTCTTC | CAWSGLDEQFF
NA | TRBJ1-6 | NA | TRBV7-9 | TGTGCCAGCAGCTTAGATTCCCGGACGGGGTCACCCCTCCACTTT | CASSLDSRTGSPLHF
NA | TRBJ2-7 | TRBD1 | TRBV6-1 | TGTGCCAGCCAGGGACAGGGGGCCCCCGAGCAGTACTTC | CASQGQGAPEQYF
NA | TRBJ2-5 | TRBD2 | TRBV7-3 | TGTGCCAGCAGCTTATATCCCCTCGGGGGGGGGCTCATCCAAGAGACCCAGTACTTC | CASSLYPLGGGLIQETQYF
NA | TRBJ1-5 | TRBD1 | TRBV19 | TGTGCCAGTAGCCATCCCGACAGGGGGCTTGGGCCCCAGCATTTT | CASSHPDRGLGPQHF
NA | TRBJ1-2 | TRBD1 | TRBV5-1 | TGCGCCAGCAGCTTGCATCAGGGACAGGGATATTATGGCTACACCTTC | CASSLHQGQGYYGYTF
NA | TRBJ1-1 | NA | TRBV29-1 | TGCAGCGTTGAGGTTCGACTAGCGAACACTGAAGCTTTCTTT | CSVEVRLANTEAFF
few | TRBJ1-4 | NA | TRBV6-6 | TGTGCCAGCAGCCCCTTTGCTAATGAAAAACTGTTTTTT | CASSPFANEKLFF
few | TRBJ1-1 | NA | TRBV7-9 | TGTGCCAGCAGCTGGGGCTCAAAAGAAGCTTTCTTT | CASSWGSKEAFF
few | TRBJ1-3 | NA | TRBV5-6 | TGTGCCAGCACCATACAGGCACTCACCTCTGGAAACACCATATATTTT | CASTIQALTSGNTIYF
NA | TRBJ1-2 | NA | TRBV19 | TGTGCCAGTACCCCGAGTGAGGGAGGTGGCTACACCTTC | CASTPSEGGGYTF
NA | TRBJ2-7 | NA | TRBV5-4 | TGTGCCAGCAGCCTCCAGGACTACGAGCAGTACTTC | CASSLQDYEQYF
few | TRBJ1-1 | NA | TRBV6-5 | TGTGCCAGCATCCAAATTCCAGGGAACACTGAAGCTTTCTTT | CASIQIPGNTEAFF
NA | TRBJ1-6 | NA | TRBV10-1 | TGCGCCAGCAGGCAGGGGTCCCATAATTCACCCCTCCACTTT | CASRQGSHNSPLHF
NA | TRBJ1-4 | TRBD1 | TRBV5-1 | TGCGCCAGTTATAAAATCCGGGACAGAACCTCGGTTGATGAAAAACTGTTTTTT | CASYKIRDRTSVDEKLFF